This T cell receptor (beta chain) was recovered during a study of cytomegalovirus exposure and HLA in healthy donors. Concerning this clone itself: The target antigen is unknown.

Notes on the study in general: In vitro assays verified that three CMV-associated chains recognized CMV antigens specifically.

PCR was performed using 60 Vbeta and 13 Jbeta primers. Sequenced by immunoSEQ multiplex PCR; TCRdb stores in-frame clones only, minus some. The table has fewer than 200,000 clones, roughly two thirds seen once. Germline CDR1 reads GTSNPN; CDR2 reads SVGIG (reference sequence). Trimming pared 4 bases from V and 2 bases from J, leaving 15 bases between. This CDR3 spans 15 amino acids. The clonotype was recovered from a woman in her 30s in good health and CMV-seronegative. Sequenced sample: PBMCs. The rearrangement joins TRBV30 to TRBJ2-1; weak D call: TRBD2 (6 bases). CDR3 coding DNA: TGTGCCTGGATATTCCCGGGAGAGACCTACAATGAGCAGTTCTTC. Protein product: CAWIFPGETYNEQFF.